The source of this TCR beta chain is a study of cytomegalovirus exposure and HLA in healthy donors. Across the whole study: A previous analysis identified 100 million or so unique TCR beta sequences derived from about 180 million T cells.

The PCR was carried out with 60 Vbeta primers and 13 Jbeta primers. Produced via immunoSEQ multiplex PCR; TCRdb's table is partial and in-frame only. The sample carries some 130,000 clones, 75% to 85% recorded once. Nominally healthy donors provided the samples, though records likely missed some immune exposures. What was sequenced was PBMCs. This receptor was obtained from a man under 40 in good health and CMV-seronegative.

The CDR3 region is CASITGLGYGYTF. CDR3 nucleotides: TGTGCCAGCATCACAGGGCTCGGTTATGGCTACACCTTC. The rearrangement joins TRBV2 to TRBJ1-2; the D gene is possibly TRBD1 (6 bases). This CDR3 region has 13 residues. Per the germline V gene, CDR1 is SNHLY and CDR2 is FYNNEI. Trimming stripped 7 bases from V and 5 bases from J, with 14 bases between.